The rows below give T cell receptor beta chains drawn from one sample of a study of regulatory T cells in long-lasting Graves disease. TCRdb used MiXCR to reprocess the multiplex PCR reads, holding one entry per CDR3 protein. The sample has about 400,000 distinct CDR3 sequences, 15% seen once. The sample was also linked to a second study, of T cells in Graves' hyperthyroidism and ophthalmopathy.

Sequencing was performed on peripheral blood mononuclear cells (PBMCs), taken at new diagnosis, from a patient treated with antithyroid drugs. These receptors were collected from a woman between 40 and 55 years old with Graves disease. Each CDR3 is given with its conserved first and last residue. The D gene is left open where the match is weak. A clone size is listed for some rows: how often the clone was seen (once, few, many), or a class if it is expanded.

d_gene: NA; j_gene: TRBJ2-7; abundance: many; v_gene: TRBV2; CDR3aa: CASSEIGGLTYEQYF; CDR3nt: TGTGCCAGCAGTGAGATTGGGGGGCTCACCTACGAGCAGTACTTC
d_gene: NA; j_gene: TRBJ1-1; abundance: many; v_gene: TRBV28; CDR3aa: CASSLYIGGSPLRPEAFF; CDR3nt: TGTGCCAGCAGTTTATATATAGGGGGTTCCCCTCTGCGTCCTGAAGCTTTCTTT
d_gene: NA; j_gene: TRBJ1-5; abundance: NA; v_gene: TRBV29-1; CDR3aa: CSVGPGTGGQPQHF; CDR3nt: TGCAGCGTGGGACCCGGGACGGGTGGTCAGCCCCAGCATTTT
d_gene: NA; j_gene: TRBJ1-2; abundance: once; v_gene: TRBV24-1; CDR3aa: CATSDRQRADGHTF; CDR3nt: TGTGCCACCAGTGATCGACAGCGGGCAGACGGCCACACCTTC
d_gene: TRBD2; j_gene: TRBJ2-7; abundance: many; v_gene: TRBV11-3; CDR3aa: CASSLDMPSGGYEQYF; CDR3nt: TGTGCCAGCAGCTTAGATATGCCTAGCGGAGGCTACGAGCAGTACTTC
d_gene: TRBD2; j_gene: TRBJ2-3; abundance: few; v_gene: TRBV20-1; CDR3aa: CSASSSGALTDTQYF; CDR3nt: TGCAGTGCTAGTTCTAGCGGAGCTCTCACAGATACGCAGTATTTT
d_gene: TRBD1; j_gene: TRBJ1-1; abundance: few; v_gene: TRBV6-1; CDR3aa: CASRPYGDHRGLAEAFF; CDR3nt: TGTGCCAGCAGACCCTACGGCGATCACAGGGGGCTCGCTGAAGCTTTCTTT
d_gene: TRBD1; j_gene: TRBJ1-2; abundance: many; v_gene: TRBV2; CDR3aa: CASSEEDRGGYTF; CDR3nt: TGTGCCAGCAGTGAAGAGGACAGGGGTGGCTACACCTTC
d_gene: NA; j_gene: TRBJ1-5; abundance: many; v_gene: TRBV15; CDR3aa: CATSRDGSNQPQHF; CDR3nt: TGTGCCACCAGCAGAGATGGTAGCAATCAGCCCCAGCATTTT
d_gene: NA; j_gene: TRBJ2-5; abundance: many; v_gene: TRBV7-2; CDR3aa: CASSPRVWRTRTQYF; CDR3nt: TGTGCCAGCAGCCCTAGGGTCTGGCGTACCCGGACCCAGTACTTC
d_gene: NA; j_gene: TRBJ1-2; abundance: NA; v_gene: TRBV28; CDR3aa: CASSLEQLRGYTF; CDR3nt: TGTGCCAGCAGTTTGGAGCAGCTTAGGGGCTACACCTTC
d_gene: NA; j_gene: TRBJ1-1; abundance: many; v_gene: TRBV2; CDR3aa: CASKLGGANTEAFF; CDR3nt: TGTGCCAGCAAGTTAGGGGGGGCTAACACTGAAGCTTTCTTT
d_gene: NA; j_gene: TRBJ1-1; abundance: NA; v_gene: TRBV28; CDR3aa: CAIAEGNTEAFF; CDR3nt: TGTGCCATAGCGGAGGGTAACACTGAAGCTTTCTTT
d_gene: TRBD2; j_gene: TRBJ2-2; abundance: many; v_gene: TRBV11-2; CDR3aa: CASSLAYAAGGSTGELFF; CDR3nt: TGTGCCAGCAGCTTAGCCTACGCGGCGGGAGGGTCCACCGGGGAGCTGTTTTTT
d_gene: NA; j_gene: TRBJ2-3; abundance: many; v_gene: TRBV5-1; CDR3aa: CASTPVTTDTQYF; CDR3nt: TGCGCCAGCACCCCCGTAACCACAGATACGCAGTATTTT
d_gene: NA; j_gene: TRBJ2-1; abundance: NA; v_gene: TRBV9; CDR3aa: CASSAGQGREGAFF; CDR3nt: TGTGCCAGCAGCGCCGGACAGGGTCGGGAGGGCGCGTTCTTC
d_gene: NA; j_gene: TRBJ2-1; abundance: NA; v_gene: TRBV6-2/TRBV6-3; CDR3aa: CASSYRSDYNEQFF; CDR3nt: TGTGCCAGCAGTTACCGTAGCGACTACAATGAGCAGTTCTTC
d_gene: TRBD2; j_gene: TRBJ2-7; abundance: NA; v_gene: TRBV20-1; CDR3aa: CSAGSGRNSYEQYF; CDR3nt: TGCAGTGCGGGGAGCGGGAGGAACTCCTACGAGCAGTACTTC
d_gene: NA; j_gene: TRBJ2-7; abundance: many; v_gene: TRBV28; CDR3aa: CASLSGSNSYEQYF; CDR3nt: TGTGCCAGCCTCTCGGGCTCCAACTCCTACGAGCAGTACTTC
d_gene: NA; j_gene: TRBJ1-2; abundance: few; v_gene: TRBV6-5; CDR3aa: CASSYGRGYGYTF; CDR3nt: TGTGCCAGCAGTTACGGGAGAGGGTATGGCTACACCTTC
d_gene: TRBD2; j_gene: TRBJ2-1; abundance: NA; v_gene: TRBV6-1; CDR3aa: CASSEIWRGGRFF; CDR3nt: TGTGCCAGCAGTGAAATTTGGCGGGGGGGTCGGTTCTTC
d_gene: NA; j_gene: TRBJ2-7; abundance: few; v_gene: TRBV14; CDR3aa: CASSHRDSYYEQYF; CDR3nt: TGTGCCAGCAGCCACCGGGACTCTTACTACGAGCAGTACTTC
d_gene: NA; j_gene: TRBJ2-2; abundance: few; v_gene: TRBV19; CDR3aa: CASIYSGNTGELFF; CDR3nt: TGTGCCAGTATTTATAGCGGAAACACCGGGGAGCTGTTTTTT